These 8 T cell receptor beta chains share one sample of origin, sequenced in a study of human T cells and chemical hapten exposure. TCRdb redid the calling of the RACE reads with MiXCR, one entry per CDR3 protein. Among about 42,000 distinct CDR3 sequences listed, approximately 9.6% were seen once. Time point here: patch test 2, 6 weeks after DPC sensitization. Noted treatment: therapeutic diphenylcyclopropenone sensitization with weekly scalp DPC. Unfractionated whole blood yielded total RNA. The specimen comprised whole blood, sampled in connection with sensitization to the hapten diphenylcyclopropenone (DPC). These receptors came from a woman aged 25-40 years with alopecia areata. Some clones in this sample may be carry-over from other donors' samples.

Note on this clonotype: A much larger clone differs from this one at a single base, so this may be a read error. For the CDR3, the DNA is TGTGTCAGCTCACCATCGGGGCTCGAGACCCAGTACTTC. Translated: CVSSPSGLETQYF. This sequence joins TRBV18 and TRBJ2-5; D is tentatively TRBD1 or TRBD2 (5 bases each). CDR3 length: 13 residues. Germline lookup yields CDR1 KGHSH and CDR2 LQKENI. The full variable domain, with the rest looked up from reference TRBV18 and TRBJ2-5, is NAGVMQNPRHLVRRRGQEARLRCSPMKGHSHVYWYRQLPEEGLKFMVYLQKENIIDESGMPKERFSAEFPKEGPSILRIQQVVRGDSAAYFCVSSPSGLETQYFGPGTRLLVL.

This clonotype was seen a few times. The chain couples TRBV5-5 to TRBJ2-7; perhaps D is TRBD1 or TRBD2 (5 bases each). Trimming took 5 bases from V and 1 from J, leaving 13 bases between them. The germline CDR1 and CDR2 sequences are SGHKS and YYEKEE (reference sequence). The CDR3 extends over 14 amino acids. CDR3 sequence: CASRNRDDSYEQYF. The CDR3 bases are TGTGCCAGCAGGAACCGGGACGATTCCTACGAGCAGTACTTC.

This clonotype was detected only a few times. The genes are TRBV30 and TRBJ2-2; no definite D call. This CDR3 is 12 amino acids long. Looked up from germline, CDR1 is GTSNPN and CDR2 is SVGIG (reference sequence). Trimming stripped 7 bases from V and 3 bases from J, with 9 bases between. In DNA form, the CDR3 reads TGTGCCTTGGTCCACGACACCGGGGAGCTGTTTTTT. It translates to CALVHDTGELFF.

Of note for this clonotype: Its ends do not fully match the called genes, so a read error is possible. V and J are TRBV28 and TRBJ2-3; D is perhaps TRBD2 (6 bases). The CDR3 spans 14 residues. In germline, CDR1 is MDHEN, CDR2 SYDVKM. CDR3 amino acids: CASSPTGSTDTQYF. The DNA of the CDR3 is TGTGCCAGCAGCCCCACCGGGAGCACAGATACGCAGTATTTC.

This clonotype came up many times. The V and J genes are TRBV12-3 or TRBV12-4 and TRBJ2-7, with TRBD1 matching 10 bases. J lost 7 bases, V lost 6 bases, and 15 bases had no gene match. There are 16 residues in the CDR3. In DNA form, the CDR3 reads TGTGCCAGCAGCTTCTCCCCGGGACAGGGGCCAGGAGAGCAGTACTTC. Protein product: CASSFSPGQGPGEQYF.

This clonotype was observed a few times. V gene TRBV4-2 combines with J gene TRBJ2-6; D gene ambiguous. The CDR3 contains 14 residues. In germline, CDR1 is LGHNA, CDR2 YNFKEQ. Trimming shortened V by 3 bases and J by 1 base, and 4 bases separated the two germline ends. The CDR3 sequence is CASSQESGANVLTF. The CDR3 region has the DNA TGTGCCAGCAGCCAGGAATCTGGGGCCAACGTCCTGACTTTC.

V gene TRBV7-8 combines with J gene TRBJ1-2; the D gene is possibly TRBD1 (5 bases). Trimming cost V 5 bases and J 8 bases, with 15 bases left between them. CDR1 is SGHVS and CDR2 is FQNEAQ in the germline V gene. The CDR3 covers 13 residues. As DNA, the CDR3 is TGTGCCAGCAGCGGGGTCCAGGGTTACGGCTACACCTTC. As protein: CASSGVQGYGYTF.

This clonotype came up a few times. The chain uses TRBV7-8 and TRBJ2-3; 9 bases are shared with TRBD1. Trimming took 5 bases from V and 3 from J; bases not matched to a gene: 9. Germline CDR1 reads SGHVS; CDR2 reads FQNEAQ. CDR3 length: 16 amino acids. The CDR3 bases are TGTGCCAGCAGCCCAACTGGGACAGGGTTAACAGATACGCAGTATTTT. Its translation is CASSPTGTGLTDTQYF. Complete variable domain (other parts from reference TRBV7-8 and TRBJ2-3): GAGVSQSPRYKVAKRGQDVALRCDPISGHVSLFWYQQALGQGPEFLTYFQNEAQLDKSGLPSDRFFAERPEGSVSTLKIQRTQQEDSAVYLCASSPTGTGLTDTQYFGPGTRLTVL.